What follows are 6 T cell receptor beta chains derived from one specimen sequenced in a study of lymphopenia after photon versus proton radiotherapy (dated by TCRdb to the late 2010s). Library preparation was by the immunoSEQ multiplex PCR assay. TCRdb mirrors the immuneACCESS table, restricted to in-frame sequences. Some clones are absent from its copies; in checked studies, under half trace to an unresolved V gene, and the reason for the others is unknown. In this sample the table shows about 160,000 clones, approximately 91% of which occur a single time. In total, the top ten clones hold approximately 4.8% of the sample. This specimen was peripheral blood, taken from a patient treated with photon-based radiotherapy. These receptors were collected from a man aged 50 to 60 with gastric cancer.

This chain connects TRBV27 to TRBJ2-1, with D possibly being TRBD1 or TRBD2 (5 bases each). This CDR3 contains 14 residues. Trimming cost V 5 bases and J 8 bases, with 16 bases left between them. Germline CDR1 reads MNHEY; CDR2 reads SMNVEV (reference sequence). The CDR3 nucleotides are TGTGCCAGCAGTCTGGGACCCCCCGGGCATGAGCAGTTCTTC. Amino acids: CASSLGPPGHEQFF.

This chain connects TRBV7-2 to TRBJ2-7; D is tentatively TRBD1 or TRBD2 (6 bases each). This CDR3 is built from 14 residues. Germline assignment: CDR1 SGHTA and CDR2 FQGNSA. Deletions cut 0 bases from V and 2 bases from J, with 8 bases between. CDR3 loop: CASSLAGGTYEQYF. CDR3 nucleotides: TGTGCCAGCAGCTTAGCGGGGGGCACCTACGAGCAGTACTTC.

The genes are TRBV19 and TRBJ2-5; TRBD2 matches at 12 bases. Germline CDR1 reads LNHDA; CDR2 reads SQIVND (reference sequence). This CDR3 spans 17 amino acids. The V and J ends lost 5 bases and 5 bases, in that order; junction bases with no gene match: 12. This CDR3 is CASSGTSGRPKGETQYF. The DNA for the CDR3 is TGTGCCAGTAGTGGAACTAGCGGGAGGCCGAAGGGGGAGACCCAGTACTTC.

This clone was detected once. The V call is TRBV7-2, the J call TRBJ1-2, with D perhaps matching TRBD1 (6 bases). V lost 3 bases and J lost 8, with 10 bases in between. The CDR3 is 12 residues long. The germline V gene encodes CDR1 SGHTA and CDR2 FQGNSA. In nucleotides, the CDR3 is TGTGCCAGCAGCTTCAATACAGGGGGCTACACCTTC. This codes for CASSFNTGGYTF.

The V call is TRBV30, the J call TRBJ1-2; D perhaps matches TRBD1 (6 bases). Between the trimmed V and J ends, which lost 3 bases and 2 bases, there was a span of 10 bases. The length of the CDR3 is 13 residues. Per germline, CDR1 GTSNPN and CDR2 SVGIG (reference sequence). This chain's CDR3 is CAWRNRDNYGYTF. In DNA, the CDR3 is TGTGCCTGGAGGAACAGGGACAACTATGGCTACACCTTC.

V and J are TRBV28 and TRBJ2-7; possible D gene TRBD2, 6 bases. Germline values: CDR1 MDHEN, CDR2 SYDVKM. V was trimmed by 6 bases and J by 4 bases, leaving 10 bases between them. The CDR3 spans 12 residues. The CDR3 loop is CASRRGKYEQYF. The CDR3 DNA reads TGTGCCAGCAGGCGGGGAAAATACGAGCAGTACTTC.